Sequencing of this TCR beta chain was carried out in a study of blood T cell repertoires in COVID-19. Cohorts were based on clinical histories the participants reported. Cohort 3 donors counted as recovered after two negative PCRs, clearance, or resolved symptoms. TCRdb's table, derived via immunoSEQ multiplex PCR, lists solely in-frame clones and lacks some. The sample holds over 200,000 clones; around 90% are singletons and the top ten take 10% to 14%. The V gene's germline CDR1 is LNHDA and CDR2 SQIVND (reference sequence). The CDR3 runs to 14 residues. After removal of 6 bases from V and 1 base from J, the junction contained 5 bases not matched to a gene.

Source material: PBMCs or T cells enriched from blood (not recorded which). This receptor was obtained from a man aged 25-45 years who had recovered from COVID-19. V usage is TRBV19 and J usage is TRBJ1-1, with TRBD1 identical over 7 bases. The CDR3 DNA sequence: TGTGCCAGTAGCCCAGGGGGTAGGAACACTGAAGCTTTCTTT. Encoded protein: CASSPGGRNTEAFF. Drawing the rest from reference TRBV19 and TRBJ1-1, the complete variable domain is DGGITQSPKYLFRKEGQNVTLSCEQNLNHDAMYWYRQDPGQGLRLIYYSQIVNDFQKGDIAEGYSVSREKKESFPLTVTSAQKNPTAFYLCASSPGGRNTEAFFGQGTRLTVV.